The TCR beta chain under discussion was sequenced for a study of cytotoxic CD8 clonotypes in ibrutinib-treated CLL. The CDR3 consists of 15 residues. Unmatched junction bases numbered 7, after V lost 5 bases and J lost 5 bases. Germline V gives CDR1 MNHEY, CDR2 SVGAGI. Assay used: immunoSEQ multiplex PCR; TCRdb lists only in-frame clones, some missing. Of tens of thousands of clones listed, just over 90% were seen once; the top ten hold roughly 3%. The chain uses TRBV6-5 and TRBJ2-1, with 9 bases identical to TRBD1. The sequence derives from a human donor with chronic lymphocytic leukemia. The source was PBMCs, collected after 12 months of ibrutinib treatment. CDR3 loop: CASSPDRGKNNEQFF. CDR3 nucleotide sequence: TGTGCCAGCAGTCCCGACAGGGGGAAAAACAATGAGCAGTTCTTC.